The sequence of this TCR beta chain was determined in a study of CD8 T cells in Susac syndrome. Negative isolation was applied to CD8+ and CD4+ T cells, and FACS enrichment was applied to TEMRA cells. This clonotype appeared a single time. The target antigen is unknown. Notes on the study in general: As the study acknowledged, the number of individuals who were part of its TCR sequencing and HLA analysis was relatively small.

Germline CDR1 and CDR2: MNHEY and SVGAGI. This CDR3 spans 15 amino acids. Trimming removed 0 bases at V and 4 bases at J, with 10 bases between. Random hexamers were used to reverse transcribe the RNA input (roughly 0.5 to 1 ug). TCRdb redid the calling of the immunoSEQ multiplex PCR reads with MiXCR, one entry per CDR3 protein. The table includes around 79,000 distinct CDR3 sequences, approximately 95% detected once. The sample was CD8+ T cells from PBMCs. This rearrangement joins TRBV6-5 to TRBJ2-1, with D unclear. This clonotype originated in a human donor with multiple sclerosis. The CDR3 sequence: CASSYSRPPYNEQFF. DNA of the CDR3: TGTGCCAGCAGTTACTCAAGGCCCCCATACAATGAGCAGTTCTTC.